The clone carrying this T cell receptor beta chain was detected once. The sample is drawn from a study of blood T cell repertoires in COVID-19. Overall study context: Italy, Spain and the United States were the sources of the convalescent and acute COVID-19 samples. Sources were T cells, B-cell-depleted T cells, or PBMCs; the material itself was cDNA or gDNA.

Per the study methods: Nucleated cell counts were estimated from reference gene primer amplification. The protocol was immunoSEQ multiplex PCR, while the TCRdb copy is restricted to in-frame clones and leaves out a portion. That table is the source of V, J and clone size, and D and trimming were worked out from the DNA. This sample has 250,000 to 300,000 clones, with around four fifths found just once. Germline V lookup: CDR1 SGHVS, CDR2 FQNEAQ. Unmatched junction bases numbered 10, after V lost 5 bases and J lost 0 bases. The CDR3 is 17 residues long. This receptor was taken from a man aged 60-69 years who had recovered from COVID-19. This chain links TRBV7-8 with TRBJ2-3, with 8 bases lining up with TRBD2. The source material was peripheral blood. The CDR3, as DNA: TGTGCCAGCAGCCCCAGAGGAGTAGCGGGGAGCACAGATACGCAGTATTTT. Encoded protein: CASSPRGVAGSTDTQYF.